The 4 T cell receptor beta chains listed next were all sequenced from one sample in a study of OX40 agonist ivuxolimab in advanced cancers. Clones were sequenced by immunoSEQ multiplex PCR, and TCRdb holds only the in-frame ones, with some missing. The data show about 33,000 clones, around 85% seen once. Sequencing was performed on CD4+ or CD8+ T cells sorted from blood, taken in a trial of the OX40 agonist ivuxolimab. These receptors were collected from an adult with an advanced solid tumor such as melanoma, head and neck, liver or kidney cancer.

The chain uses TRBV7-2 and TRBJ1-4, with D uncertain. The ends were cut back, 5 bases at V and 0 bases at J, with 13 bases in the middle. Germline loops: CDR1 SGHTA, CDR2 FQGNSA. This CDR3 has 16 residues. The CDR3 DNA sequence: TGTGCCAGCAGCCCCGCTCTCGGGCCAACTAATGAAAAACTGTTTTTT. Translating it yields CASSPALGPTNEKLFF.

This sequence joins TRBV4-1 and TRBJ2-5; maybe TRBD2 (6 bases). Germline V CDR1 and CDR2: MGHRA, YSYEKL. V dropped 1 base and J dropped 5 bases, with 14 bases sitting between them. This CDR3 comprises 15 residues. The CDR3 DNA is TGCGCCAGCAGCCAAGCCCCGGAGGGGTGGGAGACCCAGTACTTC. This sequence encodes CASSQAPEGWETQYF.

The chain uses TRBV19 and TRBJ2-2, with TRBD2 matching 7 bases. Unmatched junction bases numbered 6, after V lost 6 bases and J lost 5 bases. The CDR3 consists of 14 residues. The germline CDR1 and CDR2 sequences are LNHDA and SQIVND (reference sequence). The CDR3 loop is CASSPTSRTGELFF. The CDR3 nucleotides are TGTGCCAGTAGCCCGACTAGCCGGACCGGGGAGCTGTTTTTT.

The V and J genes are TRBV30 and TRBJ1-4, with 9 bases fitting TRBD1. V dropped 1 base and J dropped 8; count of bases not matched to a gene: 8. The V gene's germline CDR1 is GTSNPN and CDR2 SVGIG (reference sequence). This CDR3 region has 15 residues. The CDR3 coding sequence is TGTGCCTGGAGTGACCCGGGACAGGGAATCGAAAAACTGTTTTTT. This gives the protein CAWSDPGQGIEKLFF.